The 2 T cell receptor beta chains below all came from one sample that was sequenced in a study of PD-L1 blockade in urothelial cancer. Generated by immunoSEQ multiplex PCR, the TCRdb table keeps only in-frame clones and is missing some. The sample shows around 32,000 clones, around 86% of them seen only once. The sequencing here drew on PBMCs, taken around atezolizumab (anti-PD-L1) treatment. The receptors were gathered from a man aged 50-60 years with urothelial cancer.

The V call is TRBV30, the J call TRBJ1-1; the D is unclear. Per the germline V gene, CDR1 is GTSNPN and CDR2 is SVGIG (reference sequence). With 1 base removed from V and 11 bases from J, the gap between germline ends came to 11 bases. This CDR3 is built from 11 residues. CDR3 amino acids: CAWSGPQRAFF. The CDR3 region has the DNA TGTGCCTGGAGTGGCCCACAGCGGGCTTTCTTT.

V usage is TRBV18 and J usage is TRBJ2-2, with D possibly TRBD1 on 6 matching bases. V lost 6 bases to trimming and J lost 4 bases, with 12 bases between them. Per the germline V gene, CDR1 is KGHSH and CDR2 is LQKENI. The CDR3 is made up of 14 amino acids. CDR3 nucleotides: TGTGCCAGCTCGTCACAGGGATTCACCGGGGAGCTGTTTTTT. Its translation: CASSSQGFTGELFF.